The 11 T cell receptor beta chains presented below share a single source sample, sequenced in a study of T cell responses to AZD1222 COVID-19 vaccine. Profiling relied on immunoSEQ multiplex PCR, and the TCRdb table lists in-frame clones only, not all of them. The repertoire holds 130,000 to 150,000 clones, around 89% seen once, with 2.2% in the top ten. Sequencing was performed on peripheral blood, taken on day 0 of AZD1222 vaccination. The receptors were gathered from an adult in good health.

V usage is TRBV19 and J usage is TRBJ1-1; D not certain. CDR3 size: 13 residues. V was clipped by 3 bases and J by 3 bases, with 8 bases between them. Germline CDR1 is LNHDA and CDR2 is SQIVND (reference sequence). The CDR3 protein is CASSMGRDTEAFF. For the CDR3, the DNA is TGTGCCAGTAGTATGGGCAGAGACACTGAAGCTTTCTTT.

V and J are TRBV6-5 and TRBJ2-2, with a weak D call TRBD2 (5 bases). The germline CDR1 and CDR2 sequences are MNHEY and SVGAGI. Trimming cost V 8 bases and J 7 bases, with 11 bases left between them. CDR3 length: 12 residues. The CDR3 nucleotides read TGTGCCAGCGGACTCCCTGGCGGGGAGCTGTTTTTT. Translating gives CASGLPGGELFF.

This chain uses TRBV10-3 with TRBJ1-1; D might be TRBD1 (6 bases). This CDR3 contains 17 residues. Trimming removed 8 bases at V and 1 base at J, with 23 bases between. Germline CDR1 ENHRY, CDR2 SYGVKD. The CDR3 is CAISWGQPPSWNTEAFF. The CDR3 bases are TGTGCCATCTCTTGGGGGCAGCCCCCCTCCTGGAACACTGAAGCTTTCTTT.

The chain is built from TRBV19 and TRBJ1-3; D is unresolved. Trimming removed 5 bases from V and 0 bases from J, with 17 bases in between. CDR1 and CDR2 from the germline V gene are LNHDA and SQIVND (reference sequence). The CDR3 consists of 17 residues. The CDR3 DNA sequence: TGTGCCAGTAGTTCCCGCGGAGTCGACTCCTCTGGAAACACCATATATTTT. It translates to CASSSRGVDSSGNTIYF.

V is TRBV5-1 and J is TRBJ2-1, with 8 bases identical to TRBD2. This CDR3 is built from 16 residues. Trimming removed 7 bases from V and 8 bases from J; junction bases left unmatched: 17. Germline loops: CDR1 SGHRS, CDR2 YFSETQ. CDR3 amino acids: CASHRGGSSHRDEQFF. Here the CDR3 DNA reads TGCGCCAGCCACCGGGGGGGCAGCTCACACCGGGATGAGCAGTTCTTC.

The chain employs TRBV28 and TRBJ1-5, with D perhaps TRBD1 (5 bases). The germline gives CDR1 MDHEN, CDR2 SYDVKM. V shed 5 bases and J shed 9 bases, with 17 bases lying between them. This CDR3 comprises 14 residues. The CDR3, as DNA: TGTGCCAGCAGTCCGTATCCTCAGGGTAGGCCCCAGCATTTT. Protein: CASSPYPQGRPQHF.

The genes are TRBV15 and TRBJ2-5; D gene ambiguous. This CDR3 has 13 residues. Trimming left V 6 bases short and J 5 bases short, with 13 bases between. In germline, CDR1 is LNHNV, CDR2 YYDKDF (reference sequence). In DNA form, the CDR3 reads TGTGCCACCAGGACATCCCCCGTCGAGACCCAGTACTTC. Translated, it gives CATRTSPVETQYF.

This chain's CDR3 is CASSIFGGRDRGTFFSGNTIYF. CDR3 coding DNA: TGTGCCAGTAGTATATTTGGAGGGAGGGACCGAGGGACTTTCTTCTCTGGAAACACCATATATTTT. J is TRBJ1-3 and V is TRBV19; D may be TRBD1 (5 bases). V lost 2 bases and J 0 bases, leaving 29 bases between the germline ends. This CDR3 comprises 22 residues. Germline assignment: CDR1 LNHDA and CDR2 SQIVND (reference sequence).

CDR3 sequence: CASSLPAQGRGEAFF. The CDR3 bases are TGTGCCAGCAGTCTCCCGGCACAGGGACGAGGCGAAGCTTTCTTT. J is TRBJ1-1 and V is TRBV25-1, with a weak D call TRBD1 (6 bases). The germline CDR1 and CDR2 sequences are MGHDK and SYGVNS. This CDR3 comprises 15 residues. V shed 5 bases and J shed 8 bases, with 21 bases lying between them.

CDR3 nucleotides: TGTGCCAGCAGCACCTCGCAGGGGGCGATGTACGAGCAGTACTTC. This sequence encodes CASSTSQGAMYEQYF. V usage is TRBV7-8 and J usage is TRBJ2-7; 8 bases fit TRBD1. V shed 5 bases and J 4 bases; nucleotides not matched to a gene: 10. This CDR3 has 15 residues. CDR1 is SGHVS and CDR2 is FQNEAQ in the germline V gene. Together with reference TRBV7-8 and TRBJ2-7, the CDR3 gives the full variable domain: GAGVSQSPRYKVAKRGQDVALRCDPISGHVSLFWYQQALGQGPEFLTYFQNEAQLDKSGLPSDRFFAERPEGSVSTLKIQRTQQEDSAVYLCASSTSQGAMYEQYFGPGTRLTVT.

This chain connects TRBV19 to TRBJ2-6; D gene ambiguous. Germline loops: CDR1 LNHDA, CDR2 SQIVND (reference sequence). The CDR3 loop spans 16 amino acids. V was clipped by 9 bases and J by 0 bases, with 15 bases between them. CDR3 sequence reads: CASLKPPGSGANVLTF. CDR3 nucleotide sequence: TGTGCCAGCCTTAAACCGCCTGGCTCTGGGGCCAACGTCCTGACTTTC.